Each of the 9 T cell receptor beta chains below was sequenced from the same sample in a study of T cells in Graves' hyperthyroidism and ophthalmopathy. From RNA transcripts, TCR beta CDR3 regions were amplified. With the HTBI primer set, the TCR CDR3 went through a first round of RT-PCR. TCRdb analysed the multiplex PCR reads with MiXCR anew, one entry per CDR3 protein. The sample has approximately 520,000 distinct CDR3 sequences, less than 25% seen once. Sequencing input: blood. The source is a man between 18 and 35 years old with Graves' hyperthyroidism.

This clonotype appeared many times. This rearrangement joins TRBV6-1 to TRBJ1-2, with D possibly matching TRBD1 (5 bases). CDR1 is MNHNS, CDR2 SASEGT, per germline. This CDR3 spans 13 amino acids. The germline V and J ends were trimmed by 4 bases and 1 base, with 7 bases remaining between them. The CDR3 loop reads CASSVDNNYGYTF. CDR3 nucleotide sequence: TGTGCCAGCAGTGTGGACAATAACTATGGCTACACCTTC.

The J gene is TRBJ1-5, the V gene TRBV5-1; 8 nucleotides align to TRBD1. The germline gives CDR1 SGHRS, CDR2 YFSETQ. This CDR3 spans 15 amino acids. J lost 3 bases, V lost 5 bases, and 7 bases had no gene match. CDR3 residues: CASRLSDRANQPQHF. DNA for the CDR3: TGCGCCAGCAGGTTATCGGACAGGGCCAATCAGCCCCAGCATTTT.

The chain employs TRBV20-1 and TRBJ2-7, with a tentative D call TRBD2 (5 bases). The CDR3 sequence is 15 residues long. V gave up 4 bases and J gave up 2 bases, with 18 bases separating them. Germline assignment: CDR1 DFQATT and CDR2 SNEGSKA (reference sequence). In DNA form, the CDR3 reads TGCAGTGCTACTCCTCGCGGGCCTACTCCCTACGAGCAGTACTTC. Its translation is CSATPRGPTPYEQYF.

Of note for this clonotype: This may be a read error: a much more frequent sequence differs by one nucleotide. The chain carries TRBV11-2 and TRBJ1-1, with no clear D. CDR3 length: 13 residues. Trimming took off 6 bases at V and 1 base at J, with 9 bases between the two ends. Germline V gene lookup returns CDR1 SGHAT and CDR2 FQNNGV. CDR3 DNA sequence: TGTGCCAGCAGGGTCACAGAGAACACTGAAGCTTTCTTT. It translates to CASRVTENTEAFF. Complete variable domain (other parts from reference TRBV11-2 and TRBJ1-1): EAGVAQSPRYKIIEKRQSVAFWCNPISGHATLYWYQQILGQGPKLLIQFQNNGVVDDSQLPKDRFSAERLKGVDSTLKIQPAKLEDSAVYLCASRVTENTEAFFGQGTRLTVV.

This clonotype was counted at least ten times. The rearrangement uses TRBV12-3 or TRBV12-4 and TRBJ2-5; a possible D gene is TRBD2 (5 bases). With 5 bases removed from V and 2 bases from J, the gap between germline ends came to 12 bases. CDR3 size: 14 residues. CDR3 nucleotide sequence: TGTGCCAGCAGTCTTTCCCGGGGACAAGAGACCCAGTACTTC. It codes for CASSLSRGQETQYF.

This clonotype was found many times. This chain links TRBV6-2 or TRBV6-3 with TRBJ2-2, with D possibly TRBD1 on 6 matching bases. Trimming took off 5 bases at V and 2 bases at J, with 21 bases between the two ends. CDR1 is MNHEY and CDR2 is SVGEGT in the germline V gene. This CDR3 region has 18 residues. DNA for the CDR3: TGTGCCAGCAGTCAATCGGCTCCTTGGGGGCCCAACACCGGGGAGCTGTTTTTT. Amino acids: CASSQSAPWGPNTGELFF.

This clonotype was observed at least ten times. CDR3 residues: CASSEDSGVVDTQYF. The DNA of the CDR3 is TGTGCCAGCAGTGAGGATAGCGGGGTAGTGGATACGCAGTATTTT. The genes are TRBV6-4 and TRBJ2-3; TRBD2 agrees at 8 bases. CDR1 is MRHNA and CDR2 is SNTAGT in the germline V gene. The CDR3 totals 15 residues. J was trimmed by 6 bases and V by 3 bases; bases with no gene match: 8.

This clonotype was seen ten or more times. V and J are TRBV12-3 or TRBV12-4 and TRBJ2-7, with D possibly being TRBD1 (5 bases). Trimming took 10 bases from V and 6 from J, leaving 19 bases between them. The CDR3 runs to 13 residues. CDR3 amino acids: CATKGQGRAEQYF. The CDR3 region has the DNA TGTGCCACCAAGGGGCAGGGTCGTGCCGAGCAGTACTTC.

As regards this clonotype: It may be a read error: a sequence one base away is much more abundant. The V and J genes are TRBV12-3 or TRBV12-4 and TRBJ2-5, with TRBD2 identical over 7 bases. Losses at the gene ends were 6 bases for V and 7 bases for J; bases not matched to a gene: 11. The CDR3 consists of 14 residues. Here the CDR3 DNA reads TGTGCCAGCAGGGCCCCGAGCGGGGCAGGGACCCAGTACTTC. Translation: CASRAPSGAGTQYF.